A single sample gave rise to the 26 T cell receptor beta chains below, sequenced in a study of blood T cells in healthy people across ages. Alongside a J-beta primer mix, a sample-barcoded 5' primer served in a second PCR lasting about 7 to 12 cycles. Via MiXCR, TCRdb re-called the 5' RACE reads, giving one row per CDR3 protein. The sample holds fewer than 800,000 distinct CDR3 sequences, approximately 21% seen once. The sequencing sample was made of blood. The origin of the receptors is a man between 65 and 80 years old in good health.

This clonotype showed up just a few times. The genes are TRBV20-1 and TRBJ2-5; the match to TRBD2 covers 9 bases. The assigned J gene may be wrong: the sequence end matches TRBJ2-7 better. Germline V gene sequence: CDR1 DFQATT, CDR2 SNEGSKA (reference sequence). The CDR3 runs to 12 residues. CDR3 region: CSAKVAGDEQYF. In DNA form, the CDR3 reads TGCAGTGCTAAAGTAGCGGGAGACGAGCAGTACTTC.

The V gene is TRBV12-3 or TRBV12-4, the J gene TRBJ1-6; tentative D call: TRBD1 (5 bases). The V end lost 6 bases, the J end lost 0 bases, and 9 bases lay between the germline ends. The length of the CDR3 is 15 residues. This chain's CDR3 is CASREDISYNSPLHF. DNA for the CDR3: TGTGCCAGCAGGGAGGACATCTCCTATAATTCACCCCTCCACTTT.

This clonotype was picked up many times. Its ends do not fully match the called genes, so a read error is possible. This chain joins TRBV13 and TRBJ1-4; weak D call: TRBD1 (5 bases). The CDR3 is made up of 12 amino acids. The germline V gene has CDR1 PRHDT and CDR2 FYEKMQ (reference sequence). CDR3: CASSLGDRGRVF. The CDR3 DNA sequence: TGTGCCAGCAGCTTGGGTGACCGGGGGAGGGTTTTT.

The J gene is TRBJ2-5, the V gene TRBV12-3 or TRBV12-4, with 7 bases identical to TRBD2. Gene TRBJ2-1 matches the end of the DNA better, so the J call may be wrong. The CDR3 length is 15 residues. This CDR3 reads CASSLSGASRNEQFF. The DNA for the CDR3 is TGTGCCAGCAGTTTAAGCGGGGCGAGTAGAAATGAGCAGTTCTTC.

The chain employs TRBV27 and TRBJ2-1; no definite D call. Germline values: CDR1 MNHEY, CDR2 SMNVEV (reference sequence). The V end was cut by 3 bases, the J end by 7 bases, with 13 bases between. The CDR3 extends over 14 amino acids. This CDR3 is CASSFHTPSNEQFF. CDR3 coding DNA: TGTGCCAGCAGTTTTCACACTCCTAGTAATGAGCAGTTCTTC.

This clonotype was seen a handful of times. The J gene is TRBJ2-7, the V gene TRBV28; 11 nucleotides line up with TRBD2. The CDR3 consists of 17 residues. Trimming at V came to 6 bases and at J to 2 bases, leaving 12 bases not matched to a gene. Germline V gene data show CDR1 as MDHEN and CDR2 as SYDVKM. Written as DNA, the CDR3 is TGTGCCAGCAGGGGGGCCCTCGGGACTAGCGGACCCTACGAGCAGTACTTC. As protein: CASRGALGTSGPYEQYF.

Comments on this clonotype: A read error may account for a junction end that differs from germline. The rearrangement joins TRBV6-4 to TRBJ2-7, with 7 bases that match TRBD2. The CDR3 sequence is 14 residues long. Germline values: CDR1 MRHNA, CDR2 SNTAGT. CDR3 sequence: CASSAVAGTIEQYF. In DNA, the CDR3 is TGTGCCAGTAGTGCGGTAGCGGGTACGATAGAGCAGTACTTC.

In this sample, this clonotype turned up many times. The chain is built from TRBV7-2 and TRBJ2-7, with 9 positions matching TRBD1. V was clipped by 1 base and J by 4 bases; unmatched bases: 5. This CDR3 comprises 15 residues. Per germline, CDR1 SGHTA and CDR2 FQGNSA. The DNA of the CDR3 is TGTGCCAGCAGCTTAGGAGGACAGGGGAGGTACGAGCAGTACTTC. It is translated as CASSLGGQGRYEQYF.

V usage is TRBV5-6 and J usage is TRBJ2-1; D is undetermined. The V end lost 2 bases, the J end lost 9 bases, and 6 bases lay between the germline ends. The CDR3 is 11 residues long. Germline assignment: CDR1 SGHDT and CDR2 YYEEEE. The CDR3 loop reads CASSLASEQFF. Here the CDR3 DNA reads TGTGCCAGCAGCTTAGCGAGTGAGCAGTTCTTC.

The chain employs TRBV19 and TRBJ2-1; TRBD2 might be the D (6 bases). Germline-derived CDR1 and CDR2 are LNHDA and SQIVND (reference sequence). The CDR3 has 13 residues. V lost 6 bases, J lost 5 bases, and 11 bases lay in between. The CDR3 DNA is TGTGCCAGTAGCCGGGACTTAAACAATGAGCAGTTCTTC. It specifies CASSRDLNNEQFF.

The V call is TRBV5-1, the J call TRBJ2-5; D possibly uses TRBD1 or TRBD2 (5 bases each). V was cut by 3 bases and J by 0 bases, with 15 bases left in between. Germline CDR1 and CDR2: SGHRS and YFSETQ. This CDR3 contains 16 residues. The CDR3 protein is CASSYGTSPYQETQYF. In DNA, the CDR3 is TGCGCCAGCAGCTATGGGACCTCGCCGTACCAAGAGACCCAGTACTTC.

CDR3 bases: TGTGCCAGCAGTGAAGGGGCAGCGGGACCTTGGAATGAGCAGTTCTTC. Translated: CASSEGAAGPWNEQFF. The chain couples TRBV6-1 to TRBJ2-1; 7 nucleotides agree with TRBD2. The germline CDR1 and CDR2 sequences are MNHNS and SASEGT. Trimming at V came to 1 base and at J to 7 bases, leaving 10 bases not matched to a gene. This CDR3 spans 16 amino acids.

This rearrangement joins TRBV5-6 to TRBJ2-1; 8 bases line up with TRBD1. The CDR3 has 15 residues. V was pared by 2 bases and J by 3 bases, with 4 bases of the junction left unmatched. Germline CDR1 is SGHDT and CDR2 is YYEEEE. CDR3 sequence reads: CASSLQGVIYNEQFF. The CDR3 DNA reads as TGTGCCAGCAGCTTACAGGGGGTTATCTACAATGAGCAGTTCTTC.

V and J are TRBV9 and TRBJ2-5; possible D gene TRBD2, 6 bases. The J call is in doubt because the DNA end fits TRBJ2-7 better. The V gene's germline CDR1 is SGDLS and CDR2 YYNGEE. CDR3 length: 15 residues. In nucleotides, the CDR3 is TGTGCCAGCAGCGTAGGTCATGGAGGGCTCAACGAGCAGTACTTC. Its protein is CASSVGHGGLNEQYF.

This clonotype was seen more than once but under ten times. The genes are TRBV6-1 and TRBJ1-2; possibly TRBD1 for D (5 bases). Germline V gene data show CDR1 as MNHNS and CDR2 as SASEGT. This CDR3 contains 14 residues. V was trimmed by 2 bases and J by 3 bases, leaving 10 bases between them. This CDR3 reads CASSEYGGDYGYTF. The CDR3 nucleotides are TGTGCCAGCAGTGAATATGGGGGAGACTATGGCTACACCTTC.

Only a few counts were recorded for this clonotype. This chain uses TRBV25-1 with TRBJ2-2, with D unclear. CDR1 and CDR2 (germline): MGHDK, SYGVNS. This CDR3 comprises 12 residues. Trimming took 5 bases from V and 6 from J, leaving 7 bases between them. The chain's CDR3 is CASSPSPGELFF. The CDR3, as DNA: TGTGCCAGCAGTCCATCCCCCGGGGAGCTGTTTTTT.

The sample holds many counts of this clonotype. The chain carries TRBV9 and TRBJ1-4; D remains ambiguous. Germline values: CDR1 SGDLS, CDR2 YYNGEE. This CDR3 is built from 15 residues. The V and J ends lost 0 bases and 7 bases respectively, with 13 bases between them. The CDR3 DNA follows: TGTGCCAGCAGCGTAGGGGTGACCCGGACTGAAAAACTGTTTTTT. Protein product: CASSVGVTRTEKLFF. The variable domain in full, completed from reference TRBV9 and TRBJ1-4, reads DSGVTQTPKHLITATGQRVTLRCSPRSGDLSVYWYQQSLDQGLQFLIQYYNGEERAKGNILERFSAQQFPDLHSELNLSSLELGDSALYFCASSVGVTRTEKLFFGSGTQLSVL.

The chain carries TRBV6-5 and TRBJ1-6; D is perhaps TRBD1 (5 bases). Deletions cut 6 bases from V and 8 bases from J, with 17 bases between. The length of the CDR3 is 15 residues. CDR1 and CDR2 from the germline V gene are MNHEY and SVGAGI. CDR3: CASRPGLNQHSPLHF. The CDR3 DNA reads TGTGCCAGCAGACCGGGACTCAACCAACATTCACCCCTCCACTTT.

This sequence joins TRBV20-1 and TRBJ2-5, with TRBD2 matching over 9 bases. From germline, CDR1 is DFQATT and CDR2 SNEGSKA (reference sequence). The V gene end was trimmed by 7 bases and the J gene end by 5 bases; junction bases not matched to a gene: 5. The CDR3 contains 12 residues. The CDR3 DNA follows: TGCAGTGATAGCGGGAGAATGGAGACCCAGTACTTC. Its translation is CSDSGRMETQYF.

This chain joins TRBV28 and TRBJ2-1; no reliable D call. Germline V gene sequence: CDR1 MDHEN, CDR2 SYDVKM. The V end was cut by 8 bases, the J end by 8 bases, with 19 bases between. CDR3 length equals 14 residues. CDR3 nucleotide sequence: TGTGCCAGCTTCCCTCTCGGCCGGACGGATGAGCAGTTCTTC. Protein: CASFPLGRTDEQFF.

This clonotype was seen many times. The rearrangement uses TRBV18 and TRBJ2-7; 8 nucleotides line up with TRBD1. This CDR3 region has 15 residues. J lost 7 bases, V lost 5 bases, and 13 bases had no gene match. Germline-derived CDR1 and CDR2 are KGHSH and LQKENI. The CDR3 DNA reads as TGTGCCAGCTCAACCCGGGACAGGAGCTTGGGGGAGCAGTACTTC. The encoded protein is CASSTRDRSLGEQYF.

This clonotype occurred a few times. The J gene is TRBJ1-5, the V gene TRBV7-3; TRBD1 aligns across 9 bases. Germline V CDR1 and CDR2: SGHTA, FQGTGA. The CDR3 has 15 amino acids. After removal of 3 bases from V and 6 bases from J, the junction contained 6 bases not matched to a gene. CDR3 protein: CASSLGTGNGQPQHF. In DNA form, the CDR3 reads TGTGCCAGCAGCTTGGGGACAGGGAATGGTCAGCCCCAGCATTTT.

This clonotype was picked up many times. In nucleotides, the CDR3 is TGTGCCAGCAGCTTAAACGGGCAGGGGCAAGAGACCCAGTACTTC. Protein product: CASSLNGQGQETQYF. This chain uses TRBV7-9 with TRBJ2-5; a possible D gene is TRBD1 (6 bases). Trimming cost V 2 bases and J 2 bases, with 12 bases left between them. The CDR3 length is 15 residues. CDR1 is SEHNR, CDR2 FQNEAQ, per germline (reference sequence).

CDR3 nucleotides: TGTGCCAGCAGCCAGGGGACTAGCGGACTCACCGGGGAGCTGTTTTTT. Its protein product is CASSQGTSGLTGELFF. The chain recombines TRBV3-1 with TRBJ2-2, with 11 bases that match TRBD2. This CDR3 spans 16 amino acids. Germline V gene data show CDR1 as LGHDT and CDR2 as YNNKEL (reference sequence). V was pared by 3 bases and J by 4 bases, with 4 bases of the junction left unmatched.

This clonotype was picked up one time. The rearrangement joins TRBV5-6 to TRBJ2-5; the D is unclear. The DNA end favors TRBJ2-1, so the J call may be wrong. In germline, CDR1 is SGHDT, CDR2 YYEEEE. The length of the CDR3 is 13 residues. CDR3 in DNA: TGTGCCAGCAGCTTGTGGGTAACCAATGAGCAGTTCTTC. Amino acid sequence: CASSLWVTNEQFF.

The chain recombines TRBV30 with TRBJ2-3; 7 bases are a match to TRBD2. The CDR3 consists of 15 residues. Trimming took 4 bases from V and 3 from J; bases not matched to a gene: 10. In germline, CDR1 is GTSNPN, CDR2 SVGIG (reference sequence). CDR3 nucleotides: TGTGCCTGGATCCCCTGCGGGAGTGTTACAGATACGCAGTATTTT. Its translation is CAWIPCGSVTDTQYF. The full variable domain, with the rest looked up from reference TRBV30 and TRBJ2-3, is SQTIHQWPATLVQPVGSPLSLECTVEGTSNPNLYWYRQAAGRGLQLLFYSVGIGQISSEVPQNLSASRPQDRQFILSSKKLLLSDSGFYLCAWIPCGSVTDTQYFGPGTRLTVL.